What follows are 30 T cell receptor beta chains derived from one specimen sequenced in a study of shared clonotypes between healthy human individuals. Positively selected for CCR7, the CD45RO-negative cells used as naive CD8 cells excluded terminally differentiated effector memory CD45RA+ cells. The repertoire was sequenced with immunoSEQ multiplex PCR; TCRdb's copy has only in-frame clones and lacks some. This table has about 750,000 clones, more than 85% appearing once. Sample: naive CD8+ T cells sorted from blood. These receptors all come from a man aged 25 to 40 in good health.

The chain recombines TRBV29-1 with TRBJ2-7; D tentatively fits TRBD1 or TRBD2 (5 bases each). The CDR3 is 13 residues long. V lost 6 bases and J 4 bases, leaving 16 bases between the germline ends. CDR1 is SQVTM and CDR2 is ANQGSEA in the germline V gene. CDR3 sequence: CSVLRDGFYEQYF. In DNA form, the CDR3 reads TGCAGCGTCCTCCGGGACGGGTTTTACGAGCAGTACTTC.

The chain is built from TRBV5-5 and TRBJ1-1; no firm D call. The V end lost 1 base, the J end lost 0 bases, and 7 bases lay between the germline ends. This CDR3 comprises 14 residues. Germline lookup yields CDR1 SGHKS and CDR2 YYEKEE (reference sequence). The CDR3 here is CASSLSPLNTEAFF. The CDR3 DNA is TGTGCCAGCAGCTTGTCCCCTCTGAACACTGAAGCTTTCTTT.

The chain couples TRBV5-1 to TRBJ1-2; D might be TRBD1 (6 bases). The V gene lost 0 bases and the J gene lost 3 bases, with 18 bases spanning the gap. This CDR3 spans 17 amino acids. Germline assignment: CDR1 SGHRS and CDR2 YFSETQ. CDR3 in DNA: TGCGCCAGCAGCTTGGTCCCCTCCGACAGGTCAGACTATGGCTACACCTTC. Protein sequence: CASSLVPSDRSDYGYTF.

CDR3 DNA: TGTGCCAGCAGTGACAGGCGTCACTCCAATGAGCAGTTCTTC. Its protein is CASSDRRHSNEQFF. This sequence joins TRBV25-1 and TRBJ2-1, with D unresolved. V dropped 3 bases and J dropped 6 bases, with 12 bases sitting between them. The CDR3 length is 14 residues. Germline V gene sequence: CDR1 MGHDK, CDR2 SYGVNS.

V gene TRBV7-8 combines with J gene TRBJ1-2; maybe TRBD1 (6 bases). CDR3 length equals 15 residues. V was cut by 2 bases and J by 3 bases, with 13 bases left in between. The germline V gene encodes CDR1 SGHVS and CDR2 FQNEAQ. CDR3 nucleotides: TGTGCCAGCAGCTTATCGAGAAGGGGGGACTATGGCTACACCTTC. Translation gives CASSLSRRGDYGYTF.

The genes are TRBV13 and TRBJ2-7; either TRBD1 or TRBD2 may supply D (5 bases each). V lost 5 bases, J lost 6 bases, and 14 bases lay in between. Per the germline V gene, CDR1 is PRHDT and CDR2 is FYEKMQ (reference sequence). The CDR3 runs 13 residues. This CDR3 is CASSPDRDGEQYF. The DNA for the CDR3 is TGTGCCAGCAGCCCGGATCGGGACGGCGAGCAGTACTTC.

V gene TRBV7-2 combines with J gene TRBJ2-1, with TRBD2 matching over 13 bases. The germline CDR1 and CDR2 sequences are SGHTA and FQGNSA. V lost 5 bases to trimming and J lost 7 bases; unmatched junction nucleotides: 14. This CDR3 has 18 amino acids. CDR3 DNA sequence: TGTGCCAGCAGCAGCTCATGGGTTCCGGGACTAGCGGGGAATGAGCAGTTCTTC. It codes for CASSSSWVPGLAGNEQFF.

To note about this clone: The same CDR3 also results from other DNA sequences found in this sample. The rearrangement joins TRBV27 to TRBJ2-7; D call uncertain. The CDR3 has 12 amino acids. Germline lookup yields CDR1 MNHEY and CDR2 SMNVEV (reference sequence). V lost 5 bases, J lost 3 bases, and 8 bases lay in between. The chain's CDR3 is CASSLPGYEQYF. The CDR3 nucleotides read TGTGCCAGCAGTCTACCCGGCTACGAGCAGTACTTC.

The chain employs TRBV29-1 and TRBJ2-1; D possibly corresponds to TRBD2 (6 bases). The CDR3 is 17 residues long. Germline lookup yields CDR1 SQVTM and CDR2 ANQGSEA. With 3 bases removed from V and 0 bases from J, the gap between germline ends came to 18 bases. Here the CDR3 reads CSVDRDLADSSYNEQFF. The CDR3 DNA reads TGCAGCGTTGATAGGGACTTAGCCGATAGCTCCTACAATGAGCAGTTCTTC.

V and J are TRBV2 and TRBJ2-7; possibly TRBD1 for D (7 bases). Germline CDR1 SNHLY, CDR2 FYNNEI. The CDR3 length is 11 residues. V dropped 10 bases and J dropped 3 bases, with 10 bases sitting between them. The CDR3 here is CATRGDYEQYF. The CDR3 DNA reads TGTGCCACCAGGGGGGACTACGAGCAGTACTTC.

The chain employs TRBV9 and TRBJ2-7; D is uncertain. The CDR3 extends over 13 amino acids. V lost 2 bases and J lost 2, with 8 bases in between. Germline lookup yields CDR1 SGDLS and CDR2 YYNGEE. In DNA, the CDR3 is TGTGCCAGCAGCGTTTCCTCAACCTACGAGCAGTACTTC. Encoded protein: CASSVSSTYEQYF.

The chain is built from TRBV5-1 and TRBJ2-5; D remains unclear. Germline lookup yields CDR1 SGHRS and CDR2 YFSETQ. Between the trimmed V and J ends, which lost 0 bases and 2 bases, there was a span of 14 bases. The CDR3 covers 16 residues. CDR3 bases: TGCGCCAGCAGCTTGGGGGTAGTGCTCCCACAAGAGACCCAGTACTTC. As protein: CASSLGVVLPQETQYF.

This sequence joins TRBV4-1 and TRBJ2-3; 13 bases fit TRBD2. This CDR3 contains 19 residues. Losses at the gene ends were 0 bases for V and 0 bases for J; bases not matched to a gene: 6. Germline CDR1 reads MGHRA; CDR2 reads YSYEKL. CDR3 sequence (DNA): TGCGCCAGCAGCCAAGACCGACTAGCGGGAGGTCCAAGCACAGATACGCAGTATTTT. It specifies CASSQDRLAGGPSTDTQYF.

V is TRBV7-9 and J is TRBJ2-7, with D unclear. CDR3 length equals 15 residues. Looked up from germline, CDR1 is SEHNR and CDR2 is FQNEAQ (reference sequence). Trimming removed 8 bases from V and 4 bases from J, with 21 bases in between. As DNA, the CDR3 is TGTGCCAGCTCAGGTGCAGAAAATGAAAAGTACGAGCAGTACTTC. This encodes CASSGAENEKYEQYF.

The J gene is TRBJ2-5, the V gene TRBV25-1; D might be TRBD1 (6 bases). Germline-derived CDR1 and CDR2 are MGHDK and SYGVNS. The V end lost 8 bases, the J end lost 4 bases, and 8 bases lay between the germline ends. The CDR3 loop spans 11 amino acids. Here the CDR3 reads CASLGAETQYF. The DNA of the CDR3 is TGTGCCAGCCTGGGGGCAGAGACCCAGTACTTC.

The chain carries TRBV5-5 and TRBJ1-5; the D is unclear. V lost 4 bases, J lost 1 base, and 6 bases lay in between. Germline values: CDR1 SGHKS, CDR2 YYEKEE (reference sequence). This CDR3 is built from 13 residues. CDR3 region: CASSPWSNQPQHF. The CDR3 coding sequence is TGTGCCAGCAGCCCGTGGAGCAATCAGCCCCAGCATTTT.

J is TRBJ2-1 and V is TRBV29-1, with D uncertain. This CDR3 contains 12 residues. CDR1 is SQVTM, CDR2 ANQGSEA, per germline. V was cut by 4 bases and J by 4 bases, with 8 bases left in between. The CDR3 nucleotides are TGCAGCGTTGGAACACCGTACAATGAGCAGTTCTTC. Its translation is CSVGTPYNEQFF.

CDR3: CSARGGQGQYF. CDR3 in DNA: TGCAGTGCTAGAGGGGGGCAAGGGCAGTACTTC. The chain joins TRBV20-1 to TRBJ2-7; TRBD1 is a possible D gene (6 bases). This CDR3 comprises 11 residues. Germline values: CDR1 DFQATT, CDR2 SNEGSKA (reference sequence). Trimming took 1 base from V and 9 from J, leaving 10 bases between them.

This rearrangement joins TRBV4-1 to TRBJ2-3, with 7 positions matching TRBD2. The V and J ends lost 1 base and 14 bases, in that order; junction bases with no gene match: 12. The CDR3 totals 14 residues. Germline V gene sequence: CDR1 MGHRA, CDR2 YSYEKL. CDR3 amino acids: CASSQVGLDFLPYF. The CDR3 nucleotides read TGCGCCAGCAGCCAAGTCGGACTAGACTTTCTTCCGTATTTT.

The chain links TRBV15 to TRBJ2-4; 16 bases are a match to TRBD2. V lost 5 bases and J lost 0; bases outside the gene matches: 4. The V gene's germline CDR1 is LNHNV and CDR2 YYDKDF (reference sequence). The CDR3 length is 18 residues. The CDR3 DNA reads TGTGCCACCAGCCGGGGACTAGCGGGAGGGTTAGCCAAAAACATTCAGTACTTC. It translates to CATSRGLAGGLAKNIQYF.

The V and J genes are TRBV29-1 and TRBJ2-5; possible D gene TRBD1, 7 bases. Looked up from germline, CDR1 is SQVTM and CDR2 is ANQGSEA. V was pared by 1 base and J by 5 bases, with 17 bases between. The CDR3 has 15 residues. The CDR3 is CSVEVRGEELETQYF. The CDR3, as DNA: TGCAGCGTTGAAGTCAGGGGGGAAGAACTGGAGACCCAGTACTTC.

This clone was picked up one time. The chain employs TRBV27 and TRBJ1-1, with D possibly matching TRBD1 (5 bases). Trimming took 5 bases from V and 3 from J, leaving 13 bases between them. The V gene's germline CDR1 is MNHEY and CDR2 SMNVEV (reference sequence). CDR3 length: 14 amino acids. CDR3 DNA: TGTGCCAGCAGTCTCATGACGGGGGACACTGAAGCTTTCTTT. As protein: CASSLMTGDTEAFF.

The chain employs TRBV7-9 and TRBJ2-7; no definite D call. This CDR3 spans 12 amino acids. Trimming took off 7 bases at V and 4 bases at J, with 11 bases between the two ends. Germline V gene data show CDR1 as SEHNR and CDR2 as FQNEAQ (reference sequence). The CDR3 DNA sequence: TGTGCCAGCACCGCAGGCAGATACGAGCAGTACTTC. Protein product: CASTAGRYEQYF.

The chain carries TRBV4-2 and TRBJ1-1; D not certain. The V gene's germline CDR1 is LGHNA and CDR2 YNFKEQ. The V and J ends lost 4 bases and 4 bases respectively, with 13 bases between them. The CDR3 is made up of 14 amino acids. The CDR3 loop is CASSPRIESTEAFF. The CDR3 nucleotides are TGTGCCAGCAGCCCCAGGATTGAAAGCACTGAAGCTTTCTTT.

V gene TRBV7-9 combines with J gene TRBJ2-1; 9 bases map to TRBD1. This CDR3 has 16 residues. V shed 5 bases, J shed 6 bases, and the junction held 11 bases outside the gene matches. Per germline, CDR1 SEHNR and CDR2 FQNEAQ (reference sequence). The CDR3 protein is CASSEKIGTGINEQFF. CDR3 DNA: TGTGCCAGCAGCGAAAAAATCGGGACAGGGATCAATGAGCAGTTCTTC.

V is TRBV7-9 and J is TRBJ2-7; D tentatively fits TRBD1 or TRBD2 (6 bases each). The V and J ends lost 4 bases and 1 base respectively, with 14 bases between them. Germline-derived CDR1 and CDR2 are SEHNR and FQNEAQ (reference sequence). This CDR3 contains 15 residues. CDR3 amino acids: CASSWEQGGSYEQYF. In DNA, the CDR3 is TGTGCCAGCAGCTGGGAACAGGGAGGATCCTACGAGCAGTACTTC.

This clone occurred once. The rearrangement uses TRBV7-6 and TRBJ2-1, with 7 bases that match TRBD2. The J segment lost 8 bases and the V segment lost 1 base, leaving 11 bases of the junction unmatched. CDR1 and CDR2 (germline): SGHVS, FNYEAQ. The CDR3 sequence is 16 residues long. CDR3 in DNA: TGTGCCAGCAGCTTAGGGCTTTTGTGGGAGGGCGATGAGCAGTTCTTC. Translated: CASSLGLLWEGDEQFF.

Details on this clone: Other nucleotide sequences in the sample specify the same CDR3. The CDR3 is CASSFFGGYEQYF. The CDR3 bases are TGTGCCAGCAGTTTTTTTGGGGGCTACGAGCAGTACTTC. This chain links TRBV27 with TRBJ2-7; D is tentatively TRBD1 or TRBD2 (5 bases each). The CDR3 is made up of 13 amino acids. CDR1 and CDR2 (germline): MNHEY, SMNVEV (reference sequence). Trimming took 3 bases from V and 3 from J, leaving 9 bases between them.

Worth noting for this clone: This same CDR3 is encoded by further DNA sequences in the sample. This chain uses TRBV30 with TRBJ2-7, with TRBD2 matching over 12 bases. This CDR3 has 14 amino acids. The germline CDR1 and CDR2 sequences are GTSNPN and SVGIG (reference sequence). Trimming cost V 2 bases and J 4 bases; bases outside gene matches: 3. Here the CDR3 reads CAWSLAGGSYEQYF. The CDR3 DNA is TGTGCCTGGAGTCTAGCGGGAGGGTCTTACGAGCAGTACTTC.

V is TRBV5-1 and J is TRBJ1-2, with TRBD1 matching 8 bases. The CDR3 covers 15 residues. Germline-derived CDR1 and CDR2 are SGHRS and YFSETQ. V was pared by 8 bases and J by 3 bases, with 12 bases of the junction left unmatched. The CDR3 loop reads CASGTGVYKDYGYTF. As DNA, the CDR3 is TGCGCCAGTGGGACAGGAGTTTATAAGGACTATGGCTACACCTTC. Using reference TRBV5-1 and TRBJ1-2 for the parts outside the CDR3, the full variable domain is KAGVTQTPRYLIKTRGQQVTLSCSPISGHRSVSWYQQTPGQGLQFLFEYFSETQRNKGNFPGRFSGRQFSNSRSEMNVSTLELGDSALYLCASGTGVYKDYGYTFGSGTRLTVV.